This T cell receptor (beta chain) originates from a study of T cell repertoires in cytomegalovirus infection. The wider study: CMV epitopes that were recently identified and HLA-C-restricted were used alongside well-studied HLA-B-restricted ones. Both a matching HLA type and CMV infection were indicated by public TCR beta signatures.

From germline, CDR1 is SGHNT and CDR2 YYREEE (reference sequence). V was shortened by 3 bases and J by 6 bases, with 7 bases between the two germline ends. The CDR3 consists of 12 residues. In the case of this clonotype: Antigen specificity is unknown.

Notes on the study in general: Carriers of CMV plus the relevant HLA were identified by cumulative public TCR beta family frequency. The response measured ex vivo was dominated by TCR beta clonotypes (HLA-C-restricted and CMV-specific).

TCRdb re-derived calls from the reads in MiXCR, one entry per CDR3 protein. Altogether about 770,000 distinct CDR3 sequences are present, almost 30% being singletons, with the ten largest covering roughly 14%. The chain combines TRBV5-4 with TRBJ2-4; possibly TRBD1 or TRBD2 for D (5 bases each). This specimen was cultured CD8+ T cells from PBMCs, taken from culture after CMV antigen stimulation. This clonotype was obtained from a human donor in good health (CMV status not recorded). Some clones in this sample may be carry-over from other donors' samples. The CDR3, as DNA: TGTGCCAGCAGCTACGGGACAAACATTCAGTACTTC. Translating it yields CASSYGTNIQYF.